The next 10 T cell receptor beta chains were all read from a single sample in a study of chemoradiotherapy in HPV16-positive cancers. Clones were sequenced by immunoSEQ multiplex PCR, and TCRdb holds only the in-frame ones, with some missing. The table shows about 23,000 clones, with around 90% occurring only once. Sequenced here: blood, sampled from a patient who underwent chemoradiotherapy. These receptors all stem from a human donor with HPV-associated anogenital cancer.

This clone was seen only once. V and J are TRBV7-8 and TRBJ2-5, with 8 bases identical to TRBD2. V was pared by 0 bases and J by 1 base, with 7 bases of the junction left unmatched. CDR3 length equals 17 residues. In germline, CDR1 is SGHVS, CDR2 FQNEAQ. CDR3 nucleotides: TGTGCCAGCAGCTTAGCGCCCAGCGGGGGCACCCAAGAGACCCAGTACTTC. Amino acid sequence: CASSLAPSGGTQETQYF.

The V and J genes are TRBV6-4 and TRBJ2-1, with D possibly being TRBD2 (6 bases). Germline CDR1 and CDR2: MRHNA and SNTAGT. CDR3 length: 15 amino acids. Trimming took 6 bases from V and 0 from J, leaving 12 bases between them. The CDR3: CASSKDYLSYNEQFF. The CDR3 DNA reads TGTGCCAGCAGCAAGGACTACCTCTCCTACAATGAGCAGTTCTTC.

The chain is built from TRBV6-1 and TRBJ2-6, with 10 nucleotides matching TRBD2. The trim removed 0 bases at V and 3 bases at J, leaving 8 bases unmatched. The CDR3 loop spans 19 amino acids. Germline V CDR1 and CDR2: MNHNS, SASEGT. As DNA, the CDR3 is TGTGCCAGCAGTGAAGCGCTGAGCGGGGGGGCCGGTGGGGCCAACGTCCTGACTTTC. Its translation: CASSEALSGGAGGANVLTF.

The rearrangement links TRBV27 to TRBJ2-2; 12 nucleotides align to TRBD2. CDR1 MNHEY and CDR2 SMNVEV come from the germline V gene (reference sequence). V was clipped by 0 bases and J by 0 bases; unmatched bases: 5. CDR3 size: 19 residues. Written as DNA, the CDR3 is TGTGCCAGCAGTTTATCGTGGCTAGCGGGGGGGCCGAACACCGGGGAGCTGTTTTTT. Its translation is CASSLSWLAGGPNTGELFF.

The CDR3 sequence is CSAPGPGSYEQYF. CDR3 DNA: TGCAGCGCCCCTGGACCGGGTTCCTACGAGCAGTACTTC. V gene TRBV29-1 combines with J gene TRBJ2-5; D remains unclear. Near its end, the DNA agrees better with TRBJ2-7, so the J call may be wrong. Germline V CDR1 and CDR2: SQVTM, ANQGSEA. The CDR3 contains 13 residues.

The CDR3 is CASSIIGELNFNEQFF. The CDR3, as DNA: TGTGCCAGTAGTATAATAGGGGAATTGAACTTCAATGAGCAGTTCTTC. The V and J genes are TRBV19 and TRBJ2-1, with D maybe TRBD1 (5 bases). V was clipped by 2 bases and J by 6 bases, with 17 bases between them. The CDR3 sequence is 16 residues long. In germline, CDR1 is LNHDA, CDR2 SQIVND (reference sequence).

The rearrangement uses TRBV25-1 and TRBJ2-3; D not resolved. CDR1 and CDR2 (germline): MGHDK, SYGVNS. The CDR3 consists of 12 residues. V gave up 3 bases and J gave up 4 bases, with 5 bases separating them. CDR3 loop: CASSDIPDTQYF. CDR3 nucleotide sequence: TGTGCCAGCAGTGACATACCAGATACGCAGTATTTT.

V gene TRBV7-9 combines with J gene TRBJ2-7, with D unclear. This CDR3 region has 14 residues. V lost 2 bases and J 6 bases, leaving 14 bases between the germline ends. From germline, CDR1 is SEHNR and CDR2 FQNEAQ (reference sequence). The CDR3 here is CASSLLAGGAEQYF. Written as DNA, the CDR3 is TGTGCCAGCAGCTTATTGGCAGGCGGCGCCGAGCAGTACTTC.

The CDR3, as DNA: TGTGCCAGCAGCCCCAGGGGGCCCGGTGGCTACACCTTC. This sequence encodes CASSPRGPGGYTF. V is TRBV7-2 and J is TRBJ1-2; 8 positions match TRBD1. The CDR3 consists of 13 residues. The germline CDR1 and CDR2 sequences are SGHTA and FQGNSA. The junction had 6 bases not matched to a gene; V was cut back by 5 bases and J by 7 bases. Full variable domain (missing parts from reference TRBV7-2 and TRBJ1-2): GAGVSQSPSNKVTEKGKDVELRCDPISGHTALYWYRQSLGQGLEFLIYFQGNSAPDKSGLPSDRFSAERTGGSVSTLTIQRTQQEDSAVYLCASSPRGPGGYTFGSGTRLTVV.

J is TRBJ1-1 and V is TRBV6-1, with 8 bases aligning to TRBD1. Trimming at V came to 6 bases and at J to 5 bases, leaving 8 bases not matched to a gene. Germline V CDR1 and CDR2: MNHNS, SASEGT. This CDR3 comprises 14 residues. In DNA, the CDR3 is TGTGCCAGCAGGACAGGGGCGAGGTGGACTGAAGCTTTCTTT. Its protein is CASRTGARWTEAFF.